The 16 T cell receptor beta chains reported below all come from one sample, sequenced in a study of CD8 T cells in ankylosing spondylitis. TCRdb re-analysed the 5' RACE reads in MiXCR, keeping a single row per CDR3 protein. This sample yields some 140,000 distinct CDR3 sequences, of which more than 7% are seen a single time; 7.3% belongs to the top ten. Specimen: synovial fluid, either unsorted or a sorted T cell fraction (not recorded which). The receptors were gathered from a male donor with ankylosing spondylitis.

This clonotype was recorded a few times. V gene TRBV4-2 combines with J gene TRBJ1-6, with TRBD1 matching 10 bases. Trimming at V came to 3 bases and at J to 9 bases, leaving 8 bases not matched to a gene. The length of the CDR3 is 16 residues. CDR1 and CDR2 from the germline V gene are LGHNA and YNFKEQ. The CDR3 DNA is TGTGCCAGCAGCCAGCGGACAGGGGGTGTCGGTTCACCCCTCCACTTT. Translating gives CASSQRTGGVGSPLHF.

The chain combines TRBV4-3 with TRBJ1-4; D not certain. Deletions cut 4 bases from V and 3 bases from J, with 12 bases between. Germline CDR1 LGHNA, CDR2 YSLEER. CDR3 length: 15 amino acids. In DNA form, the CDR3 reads TGCGCCAGCAGCCGCAGGACTATTTCTAATGAAAAACTGTTTTTT. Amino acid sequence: CASSRRTISNEKLFF.

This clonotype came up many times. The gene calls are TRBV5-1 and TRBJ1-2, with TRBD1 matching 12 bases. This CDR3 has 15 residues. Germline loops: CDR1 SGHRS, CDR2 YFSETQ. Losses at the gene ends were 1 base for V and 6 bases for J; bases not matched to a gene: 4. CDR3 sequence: CASSLSGQGADGYTF. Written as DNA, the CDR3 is TGCGCCAGCAGCTTGTCGGGACAGGGGGCCGATGGCTACACCTTC.

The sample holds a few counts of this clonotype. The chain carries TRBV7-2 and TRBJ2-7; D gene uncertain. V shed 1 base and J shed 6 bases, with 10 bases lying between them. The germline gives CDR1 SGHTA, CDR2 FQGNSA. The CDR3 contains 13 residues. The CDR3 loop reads CASSLVESPEQYF. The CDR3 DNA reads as TGTGCCAGCAGCTTAGTGGAGTCTCCCGAGCAGTACTTC.

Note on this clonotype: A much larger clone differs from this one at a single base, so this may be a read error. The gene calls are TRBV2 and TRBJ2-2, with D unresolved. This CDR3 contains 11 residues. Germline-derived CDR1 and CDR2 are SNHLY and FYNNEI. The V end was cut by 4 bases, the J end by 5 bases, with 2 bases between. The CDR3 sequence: CASSGTGELFF. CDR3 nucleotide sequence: TGTGCCAGCAGTGGGACCGGGGAGCTGTTTTTT.

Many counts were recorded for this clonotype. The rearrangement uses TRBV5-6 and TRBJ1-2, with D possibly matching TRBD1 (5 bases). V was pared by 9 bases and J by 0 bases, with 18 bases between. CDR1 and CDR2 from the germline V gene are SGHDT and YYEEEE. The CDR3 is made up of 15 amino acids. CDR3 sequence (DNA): TGTGCCACAAACTGGTTGGGGGAGACTAACTATGGCTACACCTTC. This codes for CATNWLGETNYGYTF.

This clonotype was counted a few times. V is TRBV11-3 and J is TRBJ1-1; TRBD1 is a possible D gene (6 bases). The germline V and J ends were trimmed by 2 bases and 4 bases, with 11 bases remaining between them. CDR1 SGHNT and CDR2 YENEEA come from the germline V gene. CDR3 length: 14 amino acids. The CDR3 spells CASSLSGELTEAFF. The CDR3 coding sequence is TGTGCCAGCAGCTTATCAGGGGAACTCACTGAAGCTTTCTTT.

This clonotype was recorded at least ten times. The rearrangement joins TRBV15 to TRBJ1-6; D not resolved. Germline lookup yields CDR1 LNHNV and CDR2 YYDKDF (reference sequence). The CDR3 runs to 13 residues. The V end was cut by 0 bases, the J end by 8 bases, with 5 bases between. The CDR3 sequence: CATSRDIYSPLHF. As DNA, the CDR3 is TGTGCCACCAGCAGAGATATTTATTCACCCCTCCACTTT.

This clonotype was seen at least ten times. In nucleotides, the CDR3 is TGTGCCAGCAGCGGGCGGACAGGGGTTTGGAACACTGAAGCTTTCTTT. This sequence encodes CASSGRTGVWNTEAFF. The J gene is TRBJ1-1, the V gene TRBV9; 9 bases match TRBD1. Trimming cost V 3 bases and J 1 base; bases outside gene matches: 7. Germline assignment: CDR1 SGDLS and CDR2 YYNGEE. The CDR3 loop spans 16 amino acids.

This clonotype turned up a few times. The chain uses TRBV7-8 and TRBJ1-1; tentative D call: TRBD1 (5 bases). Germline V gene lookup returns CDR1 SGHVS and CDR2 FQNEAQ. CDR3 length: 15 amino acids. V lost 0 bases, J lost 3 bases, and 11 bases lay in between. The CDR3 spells CASSLAGTEDTEAFF. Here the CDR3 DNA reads TGTGCCAGCAGCTTAGCAGGGACGGAAGACACTGAAGCTTTCTTT.

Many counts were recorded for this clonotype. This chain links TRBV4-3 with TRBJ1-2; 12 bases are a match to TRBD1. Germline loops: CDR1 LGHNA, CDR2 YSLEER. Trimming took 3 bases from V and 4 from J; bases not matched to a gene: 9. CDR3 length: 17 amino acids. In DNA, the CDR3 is TGCGCCAGCAGCCAGACCGGGACAGGGGGCCTTGTCTATGGCTACACCTTC. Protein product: CASSQTGTGGLVYGYTF.

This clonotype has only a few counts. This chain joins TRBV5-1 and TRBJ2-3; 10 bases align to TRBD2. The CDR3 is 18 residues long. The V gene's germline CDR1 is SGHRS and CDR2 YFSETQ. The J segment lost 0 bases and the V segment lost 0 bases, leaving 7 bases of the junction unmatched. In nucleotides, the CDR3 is TGCGCCAGCAGCTTGGGATACACTAGCGGGAAAAGCACAGATACGCAGTATTTT. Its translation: CASSLGYTSGKSTDTQYF.

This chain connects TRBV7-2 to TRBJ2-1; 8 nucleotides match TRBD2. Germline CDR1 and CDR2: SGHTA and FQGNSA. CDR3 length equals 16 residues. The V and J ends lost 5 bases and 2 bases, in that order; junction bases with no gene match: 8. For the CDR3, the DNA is TGTGCCAGCAGCCTCGGTTCCGGGGGGGCCTACAATGAGCAGTTCTTC. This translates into CASSLGSGGAYNEQFF.

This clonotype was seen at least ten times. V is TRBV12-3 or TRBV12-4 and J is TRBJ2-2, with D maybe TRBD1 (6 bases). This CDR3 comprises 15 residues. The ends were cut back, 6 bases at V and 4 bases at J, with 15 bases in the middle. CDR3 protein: CASRGFGQSTGELFF. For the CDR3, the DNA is TGTGCCAGCAGGGGATTCGGACAGTCCACCGGGGAGCTGTTTTTT.

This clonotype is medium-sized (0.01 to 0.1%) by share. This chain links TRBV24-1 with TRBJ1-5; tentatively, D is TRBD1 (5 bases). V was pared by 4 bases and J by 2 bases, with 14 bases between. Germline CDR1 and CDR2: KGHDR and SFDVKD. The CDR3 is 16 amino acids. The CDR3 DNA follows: TGTGCCACCAGTGACCCGCGGAGGGGCGGCAATCAGCCCCAGCATTTT. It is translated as CATSDPRRGGNQPQHF.

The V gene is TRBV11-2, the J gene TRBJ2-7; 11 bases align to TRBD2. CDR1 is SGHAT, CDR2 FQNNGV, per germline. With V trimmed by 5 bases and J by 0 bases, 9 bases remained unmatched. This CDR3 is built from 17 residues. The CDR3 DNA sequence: TGTGCCAGCAGCCGCGGTGGACTAGCGGGTAGCTCCTACGAGCAGTACTTC. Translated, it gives CASSRGGLAGSSYEQYF.